The clone carrying this T cell receptor beta chain was seen ten or more times. Its antigen is as yet unknown. The data stem from a study of early T cells in non-severe SARS-CoV-2 infection. Study-level points and caveats: Lookups in VDJdb leaned toward anti-spike CD8 responses and missed private and CD4 specificities.

V was cut by 4 bases and J by 0 bases, with 7 bases left in between. The CDR3 extends over 14 amino acids. From germline, CDR1 is WSHSY and CDR2 SAAADI. One entry per CDR3 protein results from TCRdb running MiXCR on the 5' RACE reads. This repertoire shows 100,000 to 150,000 distinct CDR3 sequences, under 15% found once; its top ten account for about a fifth. Sequencing input: whole blood. The chain links TRBV10-2 to TRBJ1-3; D not resolved. The receptor comes from an adult who was a healthcare worker with PCR-confirmed SARS-CoV-2 infection or an uninfected control (not recorded which). The CDR3 is CASSGGYSGNTIYF. Here the CDR3 DNA reads TGCGCCAGCAGTGGTGGATACTCTGGAAACACCATATATTTT.